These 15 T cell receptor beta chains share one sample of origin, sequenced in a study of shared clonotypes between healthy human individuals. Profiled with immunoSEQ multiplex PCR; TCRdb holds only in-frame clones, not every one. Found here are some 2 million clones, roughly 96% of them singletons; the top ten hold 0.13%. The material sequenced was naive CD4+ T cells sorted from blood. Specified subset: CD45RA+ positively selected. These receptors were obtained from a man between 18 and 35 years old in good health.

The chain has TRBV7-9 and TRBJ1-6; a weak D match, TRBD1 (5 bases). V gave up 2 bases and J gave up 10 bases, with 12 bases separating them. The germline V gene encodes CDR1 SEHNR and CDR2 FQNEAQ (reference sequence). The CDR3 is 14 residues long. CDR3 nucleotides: TGTGCCAGCAGCTTACCGCCACGGGACTCACCCCTCCACTTT. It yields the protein CASSLPPRDSPLHF.

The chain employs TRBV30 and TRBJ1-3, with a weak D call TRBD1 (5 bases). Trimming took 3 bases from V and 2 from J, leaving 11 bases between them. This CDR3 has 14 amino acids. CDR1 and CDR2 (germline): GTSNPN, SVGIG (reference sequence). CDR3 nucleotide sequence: TGTGCCTGGAGACCCCCAGGGACTGGAAACACCATATATTTT. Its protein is CAWRPPGTGNTIYF.

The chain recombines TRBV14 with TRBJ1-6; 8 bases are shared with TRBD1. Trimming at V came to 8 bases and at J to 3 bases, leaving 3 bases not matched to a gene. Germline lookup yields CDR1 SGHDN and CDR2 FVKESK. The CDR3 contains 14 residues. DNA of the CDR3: TGTGCCAGCCAGGGGGCTGGCTATAATTCACCCCTCCACTTT. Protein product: CASQGAGYNSPLHF.

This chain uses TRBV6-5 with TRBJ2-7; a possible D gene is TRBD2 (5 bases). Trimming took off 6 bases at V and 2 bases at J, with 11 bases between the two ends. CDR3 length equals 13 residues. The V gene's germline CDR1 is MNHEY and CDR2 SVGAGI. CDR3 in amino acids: CASRGSYPYEQYF. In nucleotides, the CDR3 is TGTGCCAGCAGGGGGAGTTACCCCTACGAGCAGTACTTC.

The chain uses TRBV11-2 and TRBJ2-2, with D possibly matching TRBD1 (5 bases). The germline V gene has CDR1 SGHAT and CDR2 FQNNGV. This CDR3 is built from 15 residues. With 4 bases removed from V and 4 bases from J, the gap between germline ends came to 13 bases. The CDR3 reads CASSSQGASTGELFF. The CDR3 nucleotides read TGTGCCAGCAGCTCGCAAGGGGCCAGCACCGGGGAGCTGTTTTTT.

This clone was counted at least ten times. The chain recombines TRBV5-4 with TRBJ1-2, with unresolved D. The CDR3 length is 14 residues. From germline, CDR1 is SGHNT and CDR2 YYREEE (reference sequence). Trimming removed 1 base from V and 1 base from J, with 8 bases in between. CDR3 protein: CASSLLGVNYGYTF. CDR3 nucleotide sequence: TGTGCCAGCAGCTTGCTAGGAGTTAACTATGGCTACACCTTC. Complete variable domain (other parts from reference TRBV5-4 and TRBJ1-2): ETGVTQSPTHLIKTRGQQVTLRCSSQSGHNTVSWYQQALGQGPQFIFQYYREEENGRGNFPPRFSGLQFPNYSSELNVNALELDDSALYLCASSLLGVNYGYTFGSGTRLTVV.

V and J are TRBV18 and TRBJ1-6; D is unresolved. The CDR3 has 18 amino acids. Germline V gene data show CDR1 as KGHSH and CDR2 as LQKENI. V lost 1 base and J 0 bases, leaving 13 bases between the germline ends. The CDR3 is CASSPQKTLSSYNSPLHF. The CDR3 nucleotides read TGTGCCAGCTCACCACAAAAGACACTCAGCTCCTATAATTCACCCCTCCACTTT.

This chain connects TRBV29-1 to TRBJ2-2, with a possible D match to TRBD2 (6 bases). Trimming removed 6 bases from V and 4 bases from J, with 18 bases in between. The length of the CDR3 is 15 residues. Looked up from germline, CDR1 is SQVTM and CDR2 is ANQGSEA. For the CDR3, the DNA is TGCAGCGTCGGGTCTCAAGGGCGGGGCACCGGGGAGCTGTTTTTT. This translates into CSVGSQGRGTGELFF.

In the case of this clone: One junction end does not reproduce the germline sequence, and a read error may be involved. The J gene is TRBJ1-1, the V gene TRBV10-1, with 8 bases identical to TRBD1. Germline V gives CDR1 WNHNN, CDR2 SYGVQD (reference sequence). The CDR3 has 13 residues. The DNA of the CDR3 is TGCGCCAGCAGTCCCACCCTAGTCTCGGGACAGGAATTT. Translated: CASSPTLVSGQEF.

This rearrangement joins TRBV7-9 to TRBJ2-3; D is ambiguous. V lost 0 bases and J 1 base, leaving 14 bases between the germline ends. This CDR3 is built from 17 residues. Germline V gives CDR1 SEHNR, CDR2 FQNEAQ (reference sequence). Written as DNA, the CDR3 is TGTGCCAGCAGCTTAGCGAAGGCTTCTCCTGGCACAGATACGCAGTATTTT. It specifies CASSLAKASPGTDTQYF.

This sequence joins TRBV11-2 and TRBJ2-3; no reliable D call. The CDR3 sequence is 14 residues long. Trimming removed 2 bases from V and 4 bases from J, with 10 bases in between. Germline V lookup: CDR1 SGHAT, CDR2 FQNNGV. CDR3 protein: CASSLRRPSDTQYF. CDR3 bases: TGTGCCAGCAGCTTACGCCGGCCCTCAGATACGCAGTATTTT.

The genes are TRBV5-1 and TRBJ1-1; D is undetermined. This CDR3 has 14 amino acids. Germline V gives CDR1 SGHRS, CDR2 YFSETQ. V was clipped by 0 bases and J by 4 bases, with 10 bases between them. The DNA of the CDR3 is TGCGCCAGCAGCTTGGGAGGGATGGGCACTGAAGCTTTCTTT. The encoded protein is CASSLGGMGTEAFF.

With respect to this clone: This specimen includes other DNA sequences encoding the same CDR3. The CDR3 spells CASSVGEGLRTDTQYF. The CDR3 DNA sequence: TGTGCCAGCAGCGTAGGCGAGGGGTTAAGGACAGATACGCAGTATTTT. The rearrangement joins TRBV9 to TRBJ2-3; D assignment may be TRBD1 or TRBD2 (5 bases each). The length of the CDR3 is 16 residues. Germline-derived CDR1 and CDR2 are SGDLS and YYNGEE. Trimming left V 0 bases short and J 3 bases short, with 14 bases between.

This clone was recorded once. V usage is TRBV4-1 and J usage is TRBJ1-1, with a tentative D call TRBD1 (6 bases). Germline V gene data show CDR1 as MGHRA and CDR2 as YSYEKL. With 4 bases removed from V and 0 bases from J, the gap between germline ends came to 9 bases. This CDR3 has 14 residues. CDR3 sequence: CASSLTGLNTEAFF. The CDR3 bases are TGCGCCAGCAGCCTGACAGGACTGAACACTGAAGCTTTCTTT.

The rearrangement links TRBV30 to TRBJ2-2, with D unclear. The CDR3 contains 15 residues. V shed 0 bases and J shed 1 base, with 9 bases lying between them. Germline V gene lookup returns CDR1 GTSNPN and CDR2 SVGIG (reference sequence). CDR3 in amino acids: CAWSVLSRNTGELFF. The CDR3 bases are TGTGCCTGGAGTGTACTTAGCCGGAACACCGGGGAGCTGTTTTTT.